This is a list of T cell receptor beta chains from one sample in a study of T cell repertoires in cytomegalovirus infection. Using its own MiXCR run on the reads, TCRdb lists one record per CDR3 protein. This sample has roughly 640,000 distinct CDR3 sequences; less than 25% occur once, and the top ten carry 6.5% to 10%. What was sequenced was CD8+ T cells from PBMCs. The origin of the receptors is a human donor in good health (CMV status not recorded). Some clones in this sample may be carry-over from other donors' samples. The CDR3 runs from the conserved cysteine through the conserved F or W. The order of the fields is clone size, V gene, J gene, CDR3 length, D gene, CDR3 DNA, CDR3 protein. D genes are given only for firm matches. Some rows have no size entry. The others give once, few or many, or a class for an expanded clone.

many,TRBV7-6,TRBJ2-3,12,.,TGTGCCAGCAGCTCCCTGCGGGATACGCAGTATTTT,CASSSLRDTQYF
.,TRBV20-1,TRBJ1-1,13,.,TGCAGTGAGATCCGGGTCTCAGGCACTGAAGCTTTCTTT,CSEIRVSGTEAFF
many,TRBV28,TRBJ2-3,16,.,TGTGCCAGCAGCCGCCTTGAGGGGCCGATCACAGATACGCAGTATTTT,CASSRLEGPITDTQYF
.,TRBV20-1,TRBJ1-5,16,TRBD1,TGCAGTGCTAGAGAGAGGGACAGGGAGATCAATCAGCCCCAGCATTTT,CSARERDREINQPQHF
.,TRBV3-1,TRBJ1-6,14,.,TGTGCCAGCAGCTCTCGTCGGCATAATTCACCCCTCCACTTT,CASSSRRHNSPLHF
few,TRBV23-1,TRBJ2-1,17,TRBD1,TGCGCCAGCAGTCAAAAAACAGGGGGAACACGGTACAATGAGCAGTTCTTC,CASSQKTGGTRYNEQFF
few,TRBV25-1,TRBJ2-3,14,TRBD1,TGTGCCAGCAGTCCCCAGGGGGTAGTAGATACGCAGTATTTT,CASSPQGVVDTQYF
many,TRBV6-2/TRBV6-3,TRBJ2-1,17,.,TGTGCCAGCAGGGCGCCGGGACCAATGAGCTCCTACAATGAGCAGTTCTTC,CASRAPGPMSSYNEQFF
few,TRBV4-2,TRBJ2-4,14,.,TGTGCCAGCAGCGGGGGGGCTGGAGGAGACATTCAGTACTTC,CASSGGAGGDIQYF
.,TRBV7-9,TRBJ2-2,15,.,TGTGCCAGCACGGGCGGAGGGAGCCCCGTCGGGGAGCTGTTTTTT,CASTGGGSPVGELFF